These T cell receptor beta chains were read from a single sample in a study of tumor-infiltrating lymphocytes in primary liver carcinoma. TCRdb redid the calling of the multiplex PCR reads with MiXCR, one entry per CDR3 protein. The data hold around 120,000 distinct CDR3 sequences, with 55% to 75% observed a single time. The material sequenced was liver tumor tissue from sampling region 1. The receptors were gathered from a woman aged 55-69 years with primary liver carcinoma and hepatitis B virus infection. Both conserved end residues are part of each CDR3. A D gene is named only where the DNA matches it firmly. Clone size appears in some rows only: once, few, many, or a class for an expanded clone.

j_gene: TRBJ2-1; d_gene: TRBD2; abundance: once; v_gene: TRBV7-8; CDR3nt: TGTACCAGCAGCTCCAGCGCCAGCGGGAGGGTGAATGAGCAGTTCTTC; CDR3aa: CTSSSSASGRVNEQFF
j_gene: TRBJ2-7; d_gene: TRBD2; abundance: NA; v_gene: TRBV7-9; CDR3nt: TGTGCCAGCAGCTTAACCTGGCGGGAGGGCGGACGTCTCGAGCAGTACTTC; CDR3aa: CASSLTWREGGRLEQYF
j_gene: TRBJ2-2; d_gene: TRBD1; abundance: medium-sized; v_gene: TRBV11-2; CDR3nt: TGTGCCAGCAGCTGGTACAGGGGGAGCGGGGAGCTGTTTTTT; CDR3aa: CASSWYRGSGELFF
j_gene: TRBJ1-1; d_gene: NA; abundance: few; v_gene: TRBV11-3; CDR3nt: TGTACCAGCGGCGCAGCAGGGACCAGGAACACTGAAGCTTTCTTT; CDR3aa: CTSGAAGTRNTEAFF
j_gene: TRBJ1-5; d_gene: TRBD1; abundance: NA; v_gene: TRBV4-1; CDR3nt: TGCGCCAGCAGCACGACAGGGTATCAGTCCCAGCATTTT; CDR3aa: CASSTTGYQSQHF
j_gene: TRBJ2-3; d_gene: TRBD2; abundance: once; v_gene: TRBV6-5; CDR3nt: TGTGCCAGCAGTTATACTAGGACTAGTATAGATACGCAGTATTTT; CDR3aa: CASSYTRTSIDTQYF
j_gene: TRBJ2-3; d_gene: TRBD2; abundance: NA; v_gene: TRBV5-4; CDR3nt: TGTGCCAGCAGCTTAGGTGGGAGGGCCTCAAATAAGCAGTATTTT; CDR3aa: CASSLGGRASNKQYF
j_gene: TRBJ2-1; d_gene: NA; abundance: NA; v_gene: TRBV11-2; CDR3nt: TGTGCCAGCACCTTGTGGGGTCGGGGGCTCTCTGGTGAGCAGTCCTTC; CDR3aa: CASTLWGRGLSGEQSF
j_gene: TRBJ2-3; d_gene: NA; abundance: NA; v_gene: TRBV28; CDR3nt: TGTGCCAGCAGAGGACAGTACACAGGTACGCAGTATTTT; CDR3aa: CASRGQYTGTQYF
j_gene: TRBJ2-2; d_gene: NA; abundance: many; v_gene: TRBV7-8; CDR3nt: TGTGCCAGCAGCTTACCCCGGACAGCGGGAAACACCGGGGAGCTGTTTTTT; CDR3aa: CASSLPRTAGNTGELFF
j_gene: TRBJ1-2; d_gene: NA; abundance: many; v_gene: TRBV4-1; CDR3nt: TGCGCCAGCAGCCCTGGGGGCATGGGCTATGGCTACACCTTC; CDR3aa: CASSPGGMGYGYTF
j_gene: TRBJ1-5; d_gene: NA; abundance: NA; v_gene: TRBV28; CDR3nt: TGTGCCAGCACCCCGGGGGGTGACTATCAGTTCCAGCATTTT; CDR3aa: CASTPGGDYQFQHF
j_gene: TRBJ2-1; d_gene: NA; abundance: many; v_gene: TRBV11-1; CDR3nt: TGTGCCAGCAACAGGGAGAACAATGAGCAGTTCTTC; CDR3aa: CASNRENNEQFF
j_gene: TRBJ1-3; d_gene: TRBD1; abundance: NA; v_gene: TRBV11-2; CDR3nt: TGTGCCAGCAGTTACGACAGGGAACCTGGAAGCACCATATATTTC; CDR3aa: CASSYDREPGSTIYF
j_gene: TRBJ2-5; d_gene: TRBD2; abundance: many; v_gene: TRBV12-3/TRBV12-4; CDR3nt: TGTGCCAGCAGTTTGCGTGCGGGAGGGATTCAAGAGACCCAGTACTTC; CDR3aa: CASSLRAGGIQETQYF
j_gene: TRBJ2-5; d_gene: TRBD2; abundance: NA; v_gene: TRBV9; CDR3nt: TGTGCCAGCAGCGCTCTAGCGGGAGGGGAGACCCAGTACTTC; CDR3aa: CASSALAGGETQYF
j_gene: TRBJ2-1; d_gene: TRBD1; abundance: NA; v_gene: TRBV11-2; CDR3nt: TGTGCCTGCAGCGACCGGGACAGGGGTTTGGATGAGCAGTTCTTC; CDR3aa: CACSDRDRGLDEQFF
j_gene: TRBJ2-1; d_gene: NA; abundance: NA; v_gene: TRBV11-1; CDR3nt: TGTGCCAGCAGCCAAGCCAAAACAGTCGTCTCCTACAGTGAGCGGTTCTTC; CDR3aa: CASSQAKTVVSYSERFF
j_gene: TRBJ1-1; d_gene: TRBD1; abundance: NA; v_gene: TRBV5-1; CDR3nt: TGCGCTAGCAGCTTGGGACAGGGATACACTGAAGTTTTCTTT; CDR3aa: CASSLGQGYTEVFF
j_gene: TRBJ2-7; d_gene: TRBD2; abundance: NA; v_gene: TRBV4-2; CDR3nt: TGTGCCAGCAGCCAAGGGGATGGACTAGCGCGTTCCTACGAAGAGTACTTC; CDR3aa: CASSQGDGLARSYEEYF
j_gene: TRBJ2-1; d_gene: TRBD2; abundance: NA; v_gene: TRBV29-1; CDR3nt: TGCAGCGTTGAAGATCTTCTTCTTAGCGGGAGACACAATGAGCAGTCCTTC; CDR3aa: CSVEDLLLSGRHNEQSF
j_gene: TRBJ2-7; d_gene: NA; abundance: many; v_gene: TRBV6-1; CDR3nt: TGTGCCAGCTCCCGGGGCGGATACGAGCAGTACTTC; CDR3aa: CASSRGGYEQYF
j_gene: TRBJ1-1; d_gene: NA; abundance: many; v_gene: TRBV7-9; CDR3nt: TGTGCCAGCAGCTTAGGAGGGGCTGAAGCTTTCTTT; CDR3aa: CASSLGGAEAFF
j_gene: TRBJ2-4; d_gene: NA; abundance: NA; v_gene: TRBV7-8; CDR3nt: TGTGCCAGCAGCTTATTGGGCGGGGAGGCCGAGAACATTCAGTACTTC; CDR3aa: CASSLLGGEAENIQYF
j_gene: TRBJ2-7; d_gene: TRBD2; abundance: many; v_gene: TRBV29-1; CDR3nt: TGCAGCGTTTCGGACGGGACTAGCCCTTACGAGCAGTACTTC; CDR3aa: CSVSDGTSPYEQYF
j_gene: TRBJ1-2; d_gene: NA; abundance: NA; v_gene: TRBV11-2; CDR3nt: TGCGCCAGCAGCCACGGCCAATCCTGTTACACCTTC; CDR3aa: CASSHGQSCYTF
j_gene: TRBJ2-7; d_gene: TRBD2; abundance: NA; v_gene: TRBV11-2; CDR3nt: TGTGCAAGCAGCGGACTAGCGGGTATCCCCCACGAGCAGTACTTC; CDR3aa: CASSGLAGIPHEQYF
j_gene: TRBJ2-7; d_gene: TRBD1; abundance: NA; v_gene: TRBV11-3; CDR3nt: TGTGCCAGCAGCCCCGGGACAGAGGGCAACTACGAGTGGTACTTC; CDR3aa: CASSPGTEGNYEWYF
j_gene: TRBJ1-2; d_gene: NA; abundance: NA; v_gene: TRBV10-1; CDR3nt: TGCGCCAGCAGTAACAGGCGGAACTATGGCTACACCTTC; CDR3aa: CASSNRRNYGYTF
j_gene: TRBJ2-3; d_gene: NA; abundance: large; v_gene: TRBV11-3; CDR3nt: TGTGCCAGCAGCTTCAGGACTAGCACAGATACGCAGTATTTT; CDR3aa: CASSFRTSTDTQYF
j_gene: TRBJ1-2; d_gene: NA; abundance: NA; v_gene: TRBV6-5; CDR3nt: TGTGCCAGCAGTCCGGGACGGGGGGAGTCTAACTATGGCTACACTTTC; CDR3aa: CASSPGRGESNYGYTF
j_gene: TRBJ2-3; d_gene: NA; abundance: many; v_gene: TRBV12-3/TRBV12-4; CDR3nt: TGTGCCAGCAGTTTAGGCGGGGATACGCAGTATTTT; CDR3aa: CASSLGGDTQYF
j_gene: TRBJ1-2; d_gene: NA; abundance: NA; v_gene: TRBV5-6; CDR3nt: TGTGCCAGCAGCTTGGTAGAGCGTACTACCTATGGCTACACCTTC; CDR3aa: CASSLVERTTYGYTF
j_gene: TRBJ2-2; d_gene: NA; abundance: once; v_gene: TRBV6-1; CDR3nt: TGTGCCAGCAGTCAGGTACAGCCCACCGGGGAGCTGTTTTTT; CDR3aa: CASSQVQPTGELFF
j_gene: TRBJ2-3; d_gene: NA; abundance: many; v_gene: TRBV11-3; CDR3nt: TGTGCCAGCTTCCTCATCGATACGCAGTATTTT; CDR3aa: CASFLIDTQYF
j_gene: TRBJ2-1; d_gene: NA; abundance: many; v_gene: TRBV12-3/TRBV12-4; CDR3nt: TGTGCCAGCAGCGGAGGGGGACACAATGAGCAGTTCTTC; CDR3aa: CASSGGGHNEQFF
j_gene: TRBJ1-5; d_gene: NA; abundance: NA; v_gene: TRBV29-1; CDR3nt: TGCAGCGTTGAGAGATCAGATACGCAGCATTTT; CDR3aa: CSVERSDTQHF
j_gene: TRBJ2-1; d_gene: TRBD2; abundance: medium-sized; v_gene: TRBV11-3; CDR3nt: TGTGCCAGCAGCTCGACTAGCGGGGGGGTCCAGCAGTTCTTC; CDR3aa: CASSSTSGGVQQFF
j_gene: TRBJ2-1; d_gene: NA; abundance: NA; v_gene: TRBV11-3; CDR3nt: TGTGCCAGTAGTGCCGAGGGCTACAATGAGCAGCTCTTC; CDR3aa: CASSAEGYNEQLF